The 30 T cell receptor beta chains below were found in one sample sequenced in a study of blood T cells in healthy people across ages. A J-beta primer mix and a sample-barcoded 5' primer were used in a second PCR of about 6 to 12 cycles. Each CDR3 protein is one row after TCRdb ran MiXCR on the 5' RACE reads. Among around 820,000 distinct CDR3 sequences listed, 20% to 25% were seen once. The sample was also reused in another study, on T cells of mothers and their children.

The sample was blood. These receptors came from a boy aged 10-17 years in good health.

This sequence joins TRBV7-3 and TRBJ2-1; 11 nucleotides align to TRBD2. CDR1 is SGHTA, CDR2 FQGTGA, per germline. Germline trimming cut 6 bases from V and 8 bases from J; bases unmatched to any gene: 6. The CDR3 has 14 residues. The CDR3 here is CASSVLAGVDEQFF. The CDR3 DNA reads TGTGCCAGCAGTGTACTAGCGGGAGTAGATGAGCAGTTCTTC. Combining the CDR3 with reference TRBV7-3 and TRBJ2-1 gives the whole variable domain GAGVSQTPSNKVTEKGKYVELRCDPISGHTALYWYRQSLGQGPEFLIYFQGTGAADDSGLPNDRFFAVRPEGSVSTLKIQRTERGDSAVYLCASSVLAGVDEQFFGPGTRLTVL.

This clonotype has only a few counts. DNA of the CDR3: TGTGCCAGCAGCTTAGATGGGACGGGATTTAGCACTGAAGCTTTCTTT. Its translation: CASSLDGTGFSTEAFF. This chain links TRBV11-2 with TRBJ1-1; possible D gene TRBD1, 5 bases. The V end was cut by 0 bases, the J end by 4 bases, with 15 bases between. The CDR3 sequence is 16 residues long. Germline CDR1 SGHAT, CDR2 FQNNGV.

This clonotype came up a few times. The chain joins TRBV7-3 to TRBJ2-5; D tentatively reads TRBD1 or TRBD2 (6 bases each). Trimming cost V 5 bases and J 5 bases, with 15 bases left between them. The CDR3 runs to 14 residues. The germline V gene has CDR1 SGHTA and CDR2 FQGTGA. CDR3 bases: TGTGCCAGCAGCCGGGGGCCAGGGATGGAGACCCAGTACTTC. It codes for CASSRGPGMETQYF.

This clonotype was found a few times. V is TRBV12-3 or TRBV12-4 and J is TRBJ1-5; 7 bases map to TRBD1. CDR3 length equals 15 residues. The trim removed 6 bases at V and 5 bases at J, leaving 10 bases unmatched. The CDR3 coding sequence is TGTGCCAGCAGCCTGCGGAATCAGGGGGATCAGCCCCAGCATTTT. The encoded protein is CASSLRNQGDQPQHF.

The chain uses TRBV29-1 and TRBJ2-7, with D perhaps assigned TRBD1 or TRBD2 (5 bases each). This CDR3 contains 12 residues. V was pared by 3 bases and J by 6 bases, with 12 bases between. Per germline, CDR1 SQVTM and CDR2 ANQGSEA. CDR3 DNA: TGCAGCGTTGAGTCGCAGAGGGGCGAGCAGTACTTC. Translating it yields CSVESQRGEQYF.

This clonotype was recorded once. The chain uses TRBV6-2 or TRBV6-3 and TRBJ2-7, with TRBD2 matching 8 bases. Trimming cost V 4 bases and J 2 bases; bases outside gene matches: 10. The CDR3 has 16 amino acids. Germline assignment: CDR1 MNHEY and CDR2 SVGEGT. CDR3 sequence: CASSSLTSGGPYEQYF. As DNA, the CDR3 is TGTGCCAGCAGTTCCCTTACTAGCGGAGGACCCTACGAGCAGTACTTC.

This chain joins TRBV9 and TRBJ1-2; D is ambiguous. Germline-derived CDR1 and CDR2 are SGDLS and YYNGEE. The CDR3 is made up of 14 amino acids. Trimming took 4 bases from V and 5 from J, leaving 15 bases between them. CDR3 residues: CASSSRTAGYGYTF. As DNA, the CDR3 is TGTGCCAGCAGCTCCAGGACCGCCGGTTATGGCTACACCTTC.

The table lists this clonotype with many counts. The V and J genes are TRBV2 and TRBJ2-5; 7 positions agree with TRBD1. The CDR3 sequence is 13 residues long. The V segment lost 7 bases and the J segment 2 bases; nucleotides outside the gene matches: 4. Germline V gene data show CDR1 as SNHLY and CDR2 as FYNNEI. This chain's CDR3 is CASNRDRQETQYF. Here the CDR3 DNA reads TGTGCCAGCAACCGGGACAGACAAGAGACCCAGTACTTC.

This clonotype was found a few times. The CDR3 DNA sequence: TGTGCCAGCAGCACTGGAAGCGGGGGCTCCTACGAGCAGTACTTC. Protein product: CASSTGSGGSYEQYF. The chain joins TRBV3-1 to TRBJ2-7; TRBD2 agrees at 8 bases. The germline V gene encodes CDR1 LGHDT and CDR2 YNNKEL (reference sequence). Losses at the gene ends were 5 bases for V and 0 bases for J; bases not matched to a gene: 6. The length of the CDR3 is 15 residues.

This sequence joins TRBV5-6 and TRBJ1-1, with TRBD1 as a possible D gene (6 bases). The V gene's germline CDR1 is SGHDT and CDR2 YYEEEE. Trimming stripped 4 bases from V and 1 base from J, with 11 bases between. The CDR3 extends over 14 amino acids. CDR3 in amino acids: CASSDRNRNTEAFF. DNA of the CDR3: TGTGCCAGCAGCGACAGGAACAGGAACACTGAAGCTTTCTTT. Full variable domain (outside the CDR3, taken from reference TRBV5-6 and TRBJ1-1): DAGVTQSPTHLIKTRGQQVTLRCSPKSGHDTVSWYQQALGQGPQFIFQYYEEEERQRGNFPDRFSGHQFPNYSSELNVNALLLGDSALYLCASSDRNRNTEAFFGQGTRLTVV.

This chain connects TRBV7-3 to TRBJ1-1; a possible D gene is TRBD1 (5 bases). Germline V gene lookup returns CDR1 SGHTA and CDR2 FQGTGA. The CDR3 runs to 13 residues. Trimming pared 1 base from V and 9 bases from J, leaving 12 bases between. CDR3 sequence reads: CASSLKGGEKAFF. The CDR3 nucleotides read TGTGCCAGCAGCTTAAAAGGAGGGGAAAAAGCTTTCTTT. The full variable domain, in which reference TRBV7-3 and TRBJ1-1 provide the parts outside the CDR3, is GAGVSQTPSNKVTEKGKYVELRCDPISGHTALYWYRQSLGQGPEFLIYFQGTGAADDSGLPNDRFFAVRPEGSVSTLKIQRTERGDSAVYLCASSLKGGEKAFFGQGTRLTVV.

This clonotype turned up a few times. This chain connects TRBV4-3 to TRBJ1-6, with TRBD1 matching 9 bases. Germline lookup yields CDR1 LGHNA and CDR2 YSLEER. The CDR3 covers 16 residues. J gave up 7 bases and V 1 base, and 5 bases lay outside the gene matches. CDR3 coding DNA: TGCGCCAGCAGCCAAGGCCCGGGACAGGGCAATTCACCCCTCCACTTT. Its translation: CASSQGPGQGNSPLHF.

This clonotype has just a few counts. The gene calls are TRBV3-1 and TRBJ1-1; D possibly corresponds to TRBD1 (5 bases). The length of the CDR3 is 13 residues. Per germline, CDR1 LGHDT and CDR2 YNNKEL (reference sequence). V shed 1 base and J shed 6 bases, with 9 bases lying between them. In DNA form, the CDR3 reads TGTGCCAGCAGCCAAGGCGGCAGGGCTGAAGCTTTCTTT. As protein: CASSQGGRAEAFF.

V usage is TRBV28 and J usage is TRBJ1-4; D is ambiguous. V was shortened by 6 bases and J by 7 bases, with 18 bases between the two germline ends. Germline-derived CDR1 and CDR2 are MDHEN and SYDVKM. The CDR3 has 15 amino acids. This chain's CDR3 is CASSSFVGVGEKLFF. The CDR3 DNA is TGTGCCAGCAGCTCTTTCGTTGGGGTTGGTGAAAAACTGTTTTTT.

The J gene is TRBJ2-1, the V gene TRBV4-3; 10 bases are a match to TRBD2. Germline V gene sequence: CDR1 LGHNA, CDR2 YSLEER. V lost 6 bases to trimming and J lost 2 bases; unmatched junction nucleotides: 7. The length of the CDR3 is 16 residues. The chain's CDR3 is CASSPGLAVTYNEQFF. The CDR3 bases are TGCGCCAGCAGTCCCGGACTAGCGGTAACCTACAATGAGCAGTTCTTC.

The V call is TRBV6-2 or TRBV6-3, the J call TRBJ2-5, with D possibly being TRBD1 (6 bases). The DNA matches TRBJ2-1 better at its end, which makes the J call doubtful. The germline gives CDR1 MNHEY, CDR2 SVGEGT. This CDR3 is built from 13 residues. CDR3 amino acids: CASSFTGYNEQFF. CDR3 coding DNA: TGTGCCAGCAGTTTCACAGGGTACAATGAGCAGTTCTTC.

On this clonotype: The junction and the germline gene differ at one end; a read error may be behind it. This rearrangement joins TRBV7-2 to TRBJ2-7; D gene ambiguous. Germline V CDR1 and CDR2: SGHTA, FQGNSA. There are 12 residues in the CDR3. CDR3 nucleotides: TGTGCCGGCAGCTTAGCTCCCCACGAGCAGTACTTC. This gives the protein CAGSLAPHEQYF.

The V call is TRBV29-1, the J call TRBJ2-5; no definite D call. V lost 6 bases and J 2 bases, leaving 10 bases between the germline ends. Germline V CDR1 and CDR2: SQVTM, ANQGSEA. This CDR3 is built from 12 residues. CDR3 region: CSVPDGQETQYF. CDR3 nucleotide sequence: TGCAGCGTCCCGGACGGACAAGAGACCCAGTACTTC.

V usage is TRBV3-1 and J usage is TRBJ2-5; D is unresolved. TRBJ2-7 explains the end of the DNA better; the J call may be wrong. Germline values: CDR1 LGHDT, CDR2 YNNKEL (reference sequence). This CDR3 spans 12 amino acids. The CDR3: CASSQGTREQYF. CDR3 DNA: TGTGCCAGCAGCCAAGGTACGCGCGAGCAGTACTTC.

The chain is built from TRBV28 and TRBJ2-1; 8 nucleotides match TRBD2. The DNA matches TRBJ2-5 better at its end, which makes the J call doubtful. The germline V gene encodes CDR1 MDHEN and CDR2 SYDVKM. This CDR3 has 16 amino acids. The CDR3 DNA sequence: TGTGCCAGCAGTTTCCTACAAGGGACTAGGGGGGAGACCCAGTACTTC. Translated, it gives CASSFLQGTRGETQYF.

This clonotype was counted a few times. V and J are TRBV6-2 or TRBV6-3 and TRBJ2-7; D is unresolved. V lost 2 bases and J lost 6, with 14 bases in between. Germline CDR1 reads MNHEY; CDR2 reads SVGEGT. The CDR3 has 14 residues. CDR3 in amino acids: CASSYLRPGAEQYF. The CDR3 DNA follows: TGTGCCAGCAGTTACCTCCGACCGGGCGCCGAGCAGTACTTC.

The chain combines TRBV5-6 with TRBJ2-2; D call uncertain. The CDR3 sequence is 14 residues long. V lost 0 bases to trimming and J lost 1 base, with 4 bases between them. CDR1 is SGHDT, CDR2 YYEEEE, per germline. CDR3 in amino acids: CASSLVRNTGELFF. CDR3 coding DNA: TGTGCCAGCAGCTTGGTTAGGAACACCGGGGAGCTGTTTTTT. Filled out from reference TRBV5-6 and TRBJ2-2, the complete variable domain reads DAGVTQSPTHLIKTRGQQVTLRCSPKSGHDTVSWYQQALGQGPQFIFQYYEEEERQRGNFPDRFSGHQFPNYSSELNVNALLLGDSALYLCASSLVRNTGELFFGEGSRLTVL.

The chain joins TRBV5-1 to TRBJ2-7; D is unclear. CDR3 length: 15 amino acids. The germline gives CDR1 SGHRS, CDR2 YFSETQ. V was pared by 2 bases and J by 2 bases, with 14 bases between. The CDR3 DNA sequence: TGCGCCAGCAGCTTCGTACGTGGGGATCCCTACGAGCAGTACTTC. This codes for CASSFVRGDPYEQYF.

This clonotype was seen just once. The chain joins TRBV4-3 to TRBJ2-4; a weak D match, TRBD2 (6 bases). The germline V gene encodes CDR1 LGHNA and CDR2 YSLEER. V was pared by 0 bases and J by 7 bases, with 16 bases between. CDR3 size: 16 residues. Written as DNA, the CDR3 is TGCGCCAGCAGCCAAGATCGTTCCAGCGGGCGGAACATTCAGTACTTC. Translating gives CASSQDRSSGRNIQYF.

The rearrangement joins TRBV20-1 to TRBJ2-1, with 7 bases that match TRBD2. The CDR3 spans 15 residues. Germline V lookup: CDR1 DFQATT, CDR2 SNEGSKA (reference sequence). Losses at the gene ends were 6 bases for V and 8 bases for J; bases not matched to a gene: 16. The CDR3 bases are TGCAGTGCACCCAGCAGCGGGAATATAAAGGATGAGCAGTTCTTC. Its translation is CSAPSSGNIKDEQFF.

V and J are TRBV10-2 and TRBJ2-2; tentatively, D is TRBD2 (5 bases). V lost 2 bases and J lost 7, with 14 bases in between. CDR3 length: 15 amino acids. Per germline, CDR1 WSHSY and CDR2 SAAADI. CDR3 in DNA: TGCGCCAGCAGTGAGGTTAGGACTCCCATCGGGGAGCTGTTTTTT. This codes for CASSEVRTPIGELFF.

The chain is built from TRBV19 and TRBJ2-4; maybe TRBD1 (6 bases). V dropped 6 bases and J dropped 3 bases, with 18 bases sitting between them. CDR1 and CDR2 from the germline V gene are LNHDA and SQIVND (reference sequence). This CDR3 contains 16 residues. The CDR3 protein is CASRFSGDIGKNIQYF. The CDR3 DNA follows: TGTGCCAGTAGGTTCTCAGGGGACATCGGCAAAAACATTCAGTACTTC.

This clonotype came up a few times. V is TRBV20-1 and J is TRBJ2-3; D is undetermined. This CDR3 has 14 residues. Germline CDR1 DFQATT, CDR2 SNEGSKA (reference sequence). V lost 3 bases to trimming and J lost 0 bases, with 10 bases between them. CDR3 in DNA: TGCAGTGCTAGCCCCTGGCAGAGCACAGATACGCAGTATTTT. Translating gives CSASPWQSTDTQYF.

This clonotype was observed a handful of times. The rearrangement joins TRBV29-1 to TRBJ2-3; 7 nucleotides agree with TRBD1. The trim removed 6 bases at V and 1 base at J, leaving 7 bases unmatched. The CDR3 runs 14 residues. The germline V gene has CDR1 SQVTM and CDR2 ANQGSEA. CDR3: CSVDRDRGTDTQYF. Here the CDR3 DNA reads TGCAGCGTGGACCGGGACAGAGGCACAGATACGCAGTATTTT.

This clonotype has a single count. The V gene is TRBV3-1, the J gene TRBJ2-1; 8 bases match TRBD2. J was trimmed by 12 bases and V by 0 bases; bases with no gene match: 7. Per germline, CDR1 LGHDT and CDR2 YNNKEL (reference sequence). The CDR3 extends over 14 amino acids. Here the CDR3 reads CASSQDGTRGGQFF. The CDR3 bases are TGTGCCAGCAGCCAAGATGGGACTAGGGGCGGGCAGTTCTTC.